This T cell receptor beta chain was recovered during a study of cytomegalovirus exposure and HLA in healthy donors. Findings and caveats of the study: Reportedly, cytomegalovirus status was diagnosed with high sensitivity and specificity. TCR beta chains numbering under 200 were designated cytomegalovirus-associated. The finding came from a later analysis; first-cohort TCR clusters tended to co-occur in the 90 to 150 validation repertoires.

The donors were part of the approximately 130-subject validation cohort, which stood apart from the 666-subject first cohort. Some clones are missing from TCRdb's copy, which holds only in-frame ones; the method was immunoSEQ multiplex PCR. The sample consists of approximately 100,000 clones, less than 90% of them appearing once. About this clone itself: Its antigen remains unknown.

Per germline, CDR1 SEHNR and CDR2 FQNEAQ (reference sequence). J was trimmed by 1 base and V by 8 bases; bases with no gene match: 11. The CDR3 length is 16 residues. The TCR sequence derives from a man between 18 and 29 years old in good health and CMV-seropositive. The chain recombines TRBV7-9 with TRBJ2-5; 9 bases are shared with TRBD2. The specimen sequenced was PBMCs. CDR3 nucleotide sequence: TGTGCCAGCGTGGCTAGCGGGAAAGGGACCCAAGAGACCCAGTACTTC. Residues: CASVASGKGTQETQYF.